What follows are 9 T cell receptor beta chains derived from one specimen sequenced in a study of blood T cell repertoires in COVID-19. The table came from immunoSEQ multiplex PCR; TCRdb's copy has only in-frame clones and leaves some out. This sample carries some 200,000 clones, 84% of them seen once, and the ten largest clones take roughly 2.3%. The source material was peripheral blood. These receptor sequences come from a woman aged 55-69 years with acute or convalescent COVID-19.

The chain couples TRBV5-6 to TRBJ2-2; no clear D gene. Germline assignment: CDR1 SGHDT and CDR2 YYEEEE. The length of the CDR3 is 13 residues. Between the trimmed V and J ends, which lost 0 bases and 7 bases, there was a span of 7 bases. The CDR3 loop reads CASSLATGGELFF. CDR3 DNA: TGTGCCAGCAGCTTGGCTACGGGCGGGGAGCTGTTTTTT.

The chain carries TRBV18 and TRBJ1-2, with D possibly TRBD1 on 6 matching bases. V lost 2 bases to trimming and J lost 1 base, with 11 bases between them. Germline V gene lookup returns CDR1 KGHSH and CDR2 LQKENI. The CDR3 spans 15 residues. Here the CDR3 reads CASSPVQGSNYGYTF. The CDR3 DNA is TGTGCCAGCTCACCAGTCCAGGGGAGTAACTATGGCTACACCTTC.

V gene TRBV2 combines with J gene TRBJ2-3, with D possibly TRBD1 on 5 matching bases. CDR3 length: 13 amino acids. Germline V gene data show CDR1 as SNHLY and CDR2 as FYNNEI. Trimming cost V 9 bases and J 4 bases, with 14 bases left between them. The CDR3 nucleotides are TGTGCCAGTACCAGGAAAGGGGCAGATACGCAGTATTTT. The encoded protein is CASTRKGADTQYF.

V is TRBV14 and J is TRBJ1-2, with D tentatively TRBD1 (6 bases). Germline CDR1 is SGHDN and CDR2 is FVKESK. The V and J ends lost 2 bases and 7 bases respectively, with 14 bases between them. This CDR3 comprises 14 residues. The CDR3 DNA follows: TGTGCCAGCAGCCAATCCCTCACAGGGTCTGGCTACACCTTC. Amino acids: CASSQSLTGSGYTF.

The chain is built from TRBV28 and TRBJ1-2, with D possibly matching TRBD1 (5 bases). Germline V CDR1 and CDR2: MDHEN, SYDVKM. The CDR3 contains 14 residues. Trimming removed 3 bases from V and 4 bases from J, with 12 bases in between. For the CDR3, the DNA is TGTGCCAGCAGTTTTCCCAAAAGGGGCTATGGCTACACCTTC. Protein: CASSFPKRGYGYTF.

The J gene is TRBJ1-6, the V gene TRBV30; 7 bases line up with TRBD1. V lost 0 bases and J lost 0; bases outside the gene matches: 11. This CDR3 has 19 amino acids. CDR1 GTSNPN and CDR2 SVGIG come from the germline V gene (reference sequence). The CDR3 region is CAWSVQLGQPSSYNSPLHF. The DNA of the CDR3 is TGTGCCTGGAGTGTACAGTTGGGACAGCCAAGCTCCTATAATTCACCCCTCCACTTT.

The chain has TRBV6-6 and TRBJ2-7, with TRBD1 matching 10 bases. Trimming cost V 5 bases and J 7 bases; bases outside gene matches: 5. The germline V gene encodes CDR1 MNHNY and CDR2 SVGAGI (reference sequence). The CDR3 totals 13 residues. This CDR3 is CASSTDRGGEQYF. CDR3 in DNA: TGTGCCAGCAGTACGGACAGGGGGGGGGAGCAGTACTTC.

This sequence joins TRBV29-1 and TRBJ1-5; D is ambiguous. Trimming stripped 6 bases from V and 5 bases from J, with 14 bases between. This CDR3 has 13 amino acids. Germline V gene sequence: CDR1 SQVTM, CDR2 ANQGSEA. CDR3 in amino acids: CSVRENRDQPQHF. CDR3 sequence (DNA): TGCAGCGTGAGGGAGAACCGAGATCAGCCCCAGCATTTT. Full variable domain (outside the CDR3, taken from reference TRBV29-1 and TRBJ1-5): SAVISQKPSRDICQRGTSLTIQCQVDSQVTMMFWYRQQPGQSLTLIATANQGSEATYESGFVIDKFPISRPNLTFSTLTVSNMSPEDSSIYLCSVRENRDQPQHFGDGTRLSIL.

The chain links TRBV19 to TRBJ2-1; a weak D match, TRBD1 (5 bases). The CDR3 has 14 amino acids. Trimming shortened V by 7 bases and J by 7 bases, and 17 bases separated the two germline ends. The germline gives CDR1 LNHDA, CDR2 SQIVND (reference sequence). This CDR3 reads CASTNPRRANEQFF. CDR3 nucleotide sequence: TGTGCCAGTACCAATCCCCGCAGGGCGAATGAGCAGTTCTTC.